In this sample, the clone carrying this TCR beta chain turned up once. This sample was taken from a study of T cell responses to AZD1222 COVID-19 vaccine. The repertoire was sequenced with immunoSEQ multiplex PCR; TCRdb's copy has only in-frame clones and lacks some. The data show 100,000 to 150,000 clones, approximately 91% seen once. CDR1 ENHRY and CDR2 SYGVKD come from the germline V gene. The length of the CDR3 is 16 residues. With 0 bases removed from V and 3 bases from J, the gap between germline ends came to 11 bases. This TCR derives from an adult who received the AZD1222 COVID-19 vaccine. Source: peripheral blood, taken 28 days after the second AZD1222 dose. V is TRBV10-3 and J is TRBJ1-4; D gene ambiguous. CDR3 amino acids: CAISESPVRANEKLFF. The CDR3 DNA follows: TGTGCCATCAGTGAGTCTCCGGTTCGGGCTAATGAAAAACTGTTTTTT.